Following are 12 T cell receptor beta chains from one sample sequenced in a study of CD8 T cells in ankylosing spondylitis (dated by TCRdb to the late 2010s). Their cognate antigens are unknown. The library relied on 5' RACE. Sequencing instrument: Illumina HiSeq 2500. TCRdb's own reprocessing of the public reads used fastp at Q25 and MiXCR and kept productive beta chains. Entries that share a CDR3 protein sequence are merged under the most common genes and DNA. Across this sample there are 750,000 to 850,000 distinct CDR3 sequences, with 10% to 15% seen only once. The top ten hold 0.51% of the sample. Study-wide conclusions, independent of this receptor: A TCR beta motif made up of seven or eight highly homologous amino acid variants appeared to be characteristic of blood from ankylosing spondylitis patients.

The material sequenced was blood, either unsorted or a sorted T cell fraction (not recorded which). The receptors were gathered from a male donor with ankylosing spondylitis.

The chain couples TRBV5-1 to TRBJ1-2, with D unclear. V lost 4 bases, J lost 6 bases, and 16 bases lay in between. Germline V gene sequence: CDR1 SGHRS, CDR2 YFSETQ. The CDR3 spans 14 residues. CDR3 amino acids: CASSLGLVYDGYTF. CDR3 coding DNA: TGCGCCAGCAGCCTTGGACTGGTGTATGATGGCTACACCTTC.

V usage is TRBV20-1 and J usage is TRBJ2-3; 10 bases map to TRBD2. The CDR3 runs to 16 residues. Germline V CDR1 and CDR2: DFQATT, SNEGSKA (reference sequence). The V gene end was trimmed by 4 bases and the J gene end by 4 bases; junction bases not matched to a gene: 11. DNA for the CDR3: TGCAGTGCTATAAGCGGGGGGGCCATGTTTTCAGATACGCAGTATTTT. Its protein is CSAISGGAMFSDTQYF.

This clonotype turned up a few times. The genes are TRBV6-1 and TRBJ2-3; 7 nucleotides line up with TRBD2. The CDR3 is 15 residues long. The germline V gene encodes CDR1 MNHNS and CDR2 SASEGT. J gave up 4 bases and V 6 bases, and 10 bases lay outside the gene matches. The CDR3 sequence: CASRPRTRLADTQYF. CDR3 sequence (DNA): TGTGCCAGCAGACCCCGGACTAGATTGGCAGATACGCAGTATTTT.

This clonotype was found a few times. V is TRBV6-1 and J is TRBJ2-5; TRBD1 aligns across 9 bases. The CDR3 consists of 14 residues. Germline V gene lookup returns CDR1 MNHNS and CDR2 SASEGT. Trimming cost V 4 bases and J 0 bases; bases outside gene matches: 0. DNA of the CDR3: TGTGCCAGCAGTGGGACAGGGGACCAAGAGACCCAGTACTTC. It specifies CASSGTGDQETQYF.

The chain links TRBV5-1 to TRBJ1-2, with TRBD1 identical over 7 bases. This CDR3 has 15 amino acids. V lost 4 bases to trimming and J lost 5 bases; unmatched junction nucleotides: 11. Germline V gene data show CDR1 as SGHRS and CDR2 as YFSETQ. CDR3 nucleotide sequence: TGCGCCAGCAGCGTGGCGGGGCAGGGGGGTTATGGCTACACCTTC. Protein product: CASSVAGQGGYGYTF.

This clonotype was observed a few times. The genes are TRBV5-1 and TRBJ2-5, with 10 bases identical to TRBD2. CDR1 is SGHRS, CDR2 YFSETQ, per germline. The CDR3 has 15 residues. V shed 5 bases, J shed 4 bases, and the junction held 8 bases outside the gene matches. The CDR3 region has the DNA TGCGCCAGCAGGAGGAGCGGGAGGGCCATAGAGACCCAGTACTTC. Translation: CASRRSGRAIETQYF.

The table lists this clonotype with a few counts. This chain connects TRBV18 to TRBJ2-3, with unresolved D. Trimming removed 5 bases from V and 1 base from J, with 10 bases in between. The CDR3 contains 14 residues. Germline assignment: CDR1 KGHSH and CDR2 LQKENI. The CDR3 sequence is CASSFSWGTDTQYF. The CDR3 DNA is TGTGCCAGCTCATTCAGTTGGGGCACAGATACGCAGTATTTT.

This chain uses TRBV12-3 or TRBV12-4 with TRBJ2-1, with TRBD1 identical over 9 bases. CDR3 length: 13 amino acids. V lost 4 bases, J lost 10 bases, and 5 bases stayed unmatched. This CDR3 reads CASSSNRGQEQFF. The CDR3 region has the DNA TGTGCCAGCAGTTCGAACAGGGGGCAGGAGCAGTTCTTC.

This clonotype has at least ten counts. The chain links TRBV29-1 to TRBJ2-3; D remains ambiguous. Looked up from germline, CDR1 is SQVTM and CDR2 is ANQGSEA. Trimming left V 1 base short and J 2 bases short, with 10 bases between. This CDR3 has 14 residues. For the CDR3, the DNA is TGCAGCGTTGAAGGCTGGGAATCCACAGATACGCAGTATTTT. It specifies CSVEGWESTDTQYF.

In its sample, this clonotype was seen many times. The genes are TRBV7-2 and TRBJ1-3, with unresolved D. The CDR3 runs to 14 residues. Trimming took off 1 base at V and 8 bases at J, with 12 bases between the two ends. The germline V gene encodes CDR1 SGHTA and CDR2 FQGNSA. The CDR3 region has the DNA TGTGCCAGCAGCTTAGTCCGAAGGGCCGACACCATATATTTT. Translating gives CASSLVRRADTIYF.

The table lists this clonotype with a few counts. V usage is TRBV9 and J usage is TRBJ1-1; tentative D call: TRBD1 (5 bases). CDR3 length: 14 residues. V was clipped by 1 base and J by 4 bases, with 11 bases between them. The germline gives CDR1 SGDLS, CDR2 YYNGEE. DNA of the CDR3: TGTGCCAGCAGCGTACAGACCGGGACCACTGAAGCTTTCTTT. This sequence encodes CASSVQTGTTEAFF.

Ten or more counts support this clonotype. This CDR3 reads CASSRRTGGTDTQYF. The CDR3 DNA reads TGTGCCAGCAGCAGGCGGACAGGGGGCACAGATACGCAGTATTTT. The V call is TRBV7-2, the J call TRBJ2-3; TRBD1 matches at 9 bases. V dropped 5 bases and J dropped 1; count of bases not matched to a gene: 4. This CDR3 is 15 amino acids long. The germline V gene encodes CDR1 SGHTA and CDR2 FQGNSA. The variable domain in full, with the rest retrieved from reference TRBV7-2 and TRBJ2-3, is GAGVSQSPSNKVTEKGKDVELRCDPISGHTALYWYRQSLGQGLEFLIYFQGNSAPDKSGLPSDRFSAERTGGSVSTLTIQRTQQEDSAVYLCASSRRTGGTDTQYFGPGTRLTVL.